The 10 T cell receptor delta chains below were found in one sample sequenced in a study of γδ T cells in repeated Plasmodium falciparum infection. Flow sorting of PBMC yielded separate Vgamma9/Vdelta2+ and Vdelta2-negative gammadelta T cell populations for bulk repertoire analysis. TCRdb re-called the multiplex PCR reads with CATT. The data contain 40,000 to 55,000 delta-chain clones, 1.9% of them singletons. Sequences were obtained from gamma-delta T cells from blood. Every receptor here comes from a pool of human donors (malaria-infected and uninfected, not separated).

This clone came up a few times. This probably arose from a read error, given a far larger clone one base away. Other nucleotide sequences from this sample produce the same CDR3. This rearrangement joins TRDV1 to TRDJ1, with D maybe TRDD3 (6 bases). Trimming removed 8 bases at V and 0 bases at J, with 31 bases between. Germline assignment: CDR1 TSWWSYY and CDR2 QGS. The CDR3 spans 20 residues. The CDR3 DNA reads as TGTGCTCTTCTATTAAACGGCGTACTGGGCCATAAACGGCACACCGATAAACTCATCTTT. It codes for CALLLNGVLGHKRHTDKLIF.

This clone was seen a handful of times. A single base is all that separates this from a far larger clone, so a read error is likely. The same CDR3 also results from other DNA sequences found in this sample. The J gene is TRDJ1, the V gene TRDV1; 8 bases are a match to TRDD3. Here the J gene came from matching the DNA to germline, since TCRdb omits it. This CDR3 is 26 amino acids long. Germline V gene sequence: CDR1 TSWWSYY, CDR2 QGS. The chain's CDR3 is CALGEMFPAFRRSLYWGRLPTDKLIF. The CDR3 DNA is TGCGCTCTTGGGGAAATGTTTCCCGCCTTCCGGCGATCCCTTTACTGGGGGCGCCTTCCCACCGATAAACTCATCTTT.

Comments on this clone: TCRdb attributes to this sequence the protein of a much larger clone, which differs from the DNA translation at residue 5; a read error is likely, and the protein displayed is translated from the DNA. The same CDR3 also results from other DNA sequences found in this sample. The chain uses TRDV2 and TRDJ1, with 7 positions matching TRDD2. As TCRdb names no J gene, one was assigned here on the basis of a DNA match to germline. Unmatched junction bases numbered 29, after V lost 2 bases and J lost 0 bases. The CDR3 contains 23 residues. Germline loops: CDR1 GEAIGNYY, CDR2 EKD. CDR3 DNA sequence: TGTGCCTGTGACATTGTCGGATTCCTCCCAAACCTTCCTGCTGGAGCGTACACCGATAAACTCATCTTT. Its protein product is CACDIVGFLPNLPAGAYTDKLIF.

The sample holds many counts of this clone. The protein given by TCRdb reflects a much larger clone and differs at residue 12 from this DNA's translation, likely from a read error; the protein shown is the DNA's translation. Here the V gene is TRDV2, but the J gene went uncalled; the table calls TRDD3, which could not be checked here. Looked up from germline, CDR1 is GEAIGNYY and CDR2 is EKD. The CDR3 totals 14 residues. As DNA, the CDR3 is TGTGCCTGTGACTCACTGGGGACTACCGATAAACCCATCTTT. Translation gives CACDSLGTTDKPIF.

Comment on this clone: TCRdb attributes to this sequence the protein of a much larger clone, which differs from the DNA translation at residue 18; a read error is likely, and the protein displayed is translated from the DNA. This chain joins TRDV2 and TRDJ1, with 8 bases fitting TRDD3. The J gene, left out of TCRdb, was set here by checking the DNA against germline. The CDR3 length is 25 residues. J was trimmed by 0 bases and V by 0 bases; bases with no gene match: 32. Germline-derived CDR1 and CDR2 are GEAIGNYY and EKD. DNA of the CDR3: TGTGCCTGTGACACCGGGAGCTTAGGGTTTTGGGAACTAACGACTGGGGGCCTGTACACCGATAAACTCATCTTT. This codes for CACDTGSLGFWELTTGGLYTDKLIF.

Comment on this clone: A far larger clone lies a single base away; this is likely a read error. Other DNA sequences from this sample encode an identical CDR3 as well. The chain's CDR3 is CALGELYRTDYRKQLFF. For the CDR3, the DNA is TGTGCTCTTGGGGAACTTTATAGAACTGATTACCGAAAACAACTCTTCTTC. The V gene call is TRDV1, and the J gene call is absent; the D call in the table, TRDD3, was not verified against the DNA. The germline V gene has CDR1 TSWWSYY and CDR2 QGS. There are 17 residues in the CDR3.

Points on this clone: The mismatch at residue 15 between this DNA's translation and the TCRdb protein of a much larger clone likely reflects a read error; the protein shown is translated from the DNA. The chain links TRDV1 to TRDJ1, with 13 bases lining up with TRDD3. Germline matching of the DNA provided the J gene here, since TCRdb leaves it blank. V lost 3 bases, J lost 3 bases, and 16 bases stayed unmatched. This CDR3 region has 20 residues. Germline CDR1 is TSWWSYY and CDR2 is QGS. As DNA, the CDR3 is TGTGCTCTTGGGGACGCATTCCCTTACTGGGGGATACGGGGGTCCGATAAACTCATCTTT. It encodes CALGDAFPYWGIRGSDKLIF.

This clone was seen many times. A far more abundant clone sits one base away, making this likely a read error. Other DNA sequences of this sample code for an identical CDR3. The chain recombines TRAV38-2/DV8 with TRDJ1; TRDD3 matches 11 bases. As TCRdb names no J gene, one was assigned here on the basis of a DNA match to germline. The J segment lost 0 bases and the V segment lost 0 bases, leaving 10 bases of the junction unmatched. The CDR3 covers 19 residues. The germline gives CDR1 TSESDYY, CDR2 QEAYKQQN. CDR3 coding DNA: TGTGCTTATAGGAGCGGGCTGGGGGATACCTTCTCGTACACCGATAAACTCATCTTT. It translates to CAYRSGLGDTFSYTDKLIF.

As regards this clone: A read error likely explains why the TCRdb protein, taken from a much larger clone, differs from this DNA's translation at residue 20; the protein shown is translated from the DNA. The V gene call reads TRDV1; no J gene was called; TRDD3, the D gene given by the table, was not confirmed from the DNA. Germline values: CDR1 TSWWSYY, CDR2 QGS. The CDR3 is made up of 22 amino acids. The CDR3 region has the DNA TGTGCTCTTGGGGAACCTGCCTTCCTACGTGGGTACTGGGGTCCGTACACCGATAAACCCATCTTT. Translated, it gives CALGEPAFLRGYWGPYTDKPIF.

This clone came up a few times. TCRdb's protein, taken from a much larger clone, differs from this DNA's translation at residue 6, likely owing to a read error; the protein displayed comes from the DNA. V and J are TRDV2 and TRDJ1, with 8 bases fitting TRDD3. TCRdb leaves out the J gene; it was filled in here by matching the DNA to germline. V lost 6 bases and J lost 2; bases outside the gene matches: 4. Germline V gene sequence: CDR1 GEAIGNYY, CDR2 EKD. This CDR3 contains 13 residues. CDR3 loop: CACWGMGTDKLIF. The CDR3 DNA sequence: TGTGCCTGTTGGGGGATGGGGACCGATAAACTCATCTTT.